This T cell receptor beta chain appears in the sequencing data of a study of blood T cell repertoires in COVID-19. Study-level information: Collection of acute and convalescent COVID-19 samples took place in the United States, Italy and Spain. Sources were T cells, B-cell-depleted T cells, or PBMCs; the material itself was cDNA or gDNA.

This clone was detected once. Source study methods: Using reference gene primer amplification, nucleated cell counts were estimated. TCRdb keeps only in-frame clones here, not all; method: immunoSEQ multiplex PCR. V, J and clone size reflect that table, while D and trimming were determined from the DNA. This sample has approximately 220,000 clones; around four fifths occur once, and the top ten carry 4.5% to 6%. Germline V gene sequence: CDR1 LGHDT, CDR2 YNNKEL (reference sequence). This CDR3 has 13 amino acids. Trimming took 4 bases from V and 6 from J, leaving 11 bases between them. The clonotype originates from a woman aged 60-70 years who had recovered from COVID-19. The chain recombines TRBV3-1 (or the pseudogene TRBV3-2) with TRBJ2-3; no clear D gene. Specimen: peripheral blood. CDR3 protein: CASSLQTWDTQYF. DNA of the CDR3: TGTGCCAGCAGCCTCCAGACTTGGGATACGCAGTATTTT.